This entry lists 17 T cell receptor beta chains sequenced from one sample in a study of blood T cell repertoires in COVID-19. Sequenced by immunoSEQ multiplex PCR; TCRdb stores in-frame clones only, minus some. The sample includes about 81,000 clones, around nine tenths of them seen just once. The sequenced sample consisted of peripheral blood. The origin of the receptors is an elderly woman with acute or convalescent COVID-19.

V and J are TRBV10-1 and TRBJ1-5; 10 bases line up with TRBD1. Germline values: CDR1 WNHNN, CDR2 SYGVQD (reference sequence). V lost 6 bases to trimming and J lost 5 bases; unmatched junction nucleotides: 1. The CDR3 is made up of 13 amino acids. The CDR3 sequence is CASRDRGDQPQHF. The CDR3 nucleotides read TGCGCCAGCAGGGACAGGGGGGATCAGCCCCAGCATTTT.

The CDR3 here is CASRAGTGGGYTF. The CDR3 DNA sequence: TGCGCCAGCAGGGCCGGGACAGGGGGCGGCTACACCTTC. This rearrangement joins TRBV5-1 to TRBJ1-2; TRBD1 matches at 12 bases. V trimming: 5 bases; J trimming: 8 bases; junction bases outside the gene matches: 4. Germline V gene lookup returns CDR1 SGHRS and CDR2 YFSETQ. The CDR3 length is 13 residues. Full variable domain (missing parts from reference TRBV5-1 and TRBJ1-2): KAGVTQTPRYLIKTRGQQVTLSCSPISGHRSVSWYQQTPGQGLQFLFEYFSETQRNKGNFPGRFSGRQFSNSRSEMNVSTLELGDSALYLCASRAGTGGGYTFGSGTRLTVV.

V and J are TRBV2 and TRBJ2-3; perhaps TRBD2 as D (6 bases). Germline CDR1 is SNHLY and CDR2 is FYNNEI. V lost 6 bases and J 2 bases, leaving 15 bases between the germline ends. This CDR3 is built from 15 residues. The CDR3 region is CASSTGTAPTDTQYF. For the CDR3, the DNA is TGTGCCAGCAGCACCGGGACTGCGCCCACAGATACGCAGTATTTT.

The chain is built from TRBV7-3 and TRBJ1-1; D is undetermined. The CDR3 sequence is 13 residues long. Between the trimmed V and J ends, which lost 6 bases and 3 bases, there was a span of 11 bases. Per the germline V gene, CDR1 is SGHTA and CDR2 is FQGTGA. The CDR3 sequence is CASSREAYTEAFF. CDR3 DNA sequence: TGTGCCAGCAGTCGGGAGGCCTACACTGAAGCTTTCTTT.

The chain has TRBV5-4 and TRBJ2-7, with D tentatively TRBD1 (6 bases). Trimming cost V 1 base and J 2 bases, with 10 bases left between them. The CDR3 has 14 amino acids. CDR1 SGHNT and CDR2 YYREEE come from the germline V gene (reference sequence). Here the CDR3 reads CASSLLQGPYEQYF. As DNA, the CDR3 is TGTGCCAGCAGCTTGTTACAGGGCCCCTACGAGCAGTACTTC.

This rearrangement joins TRBV27 to TRBJ1-2, with D perhaps TRBD1 (6 bases). Germline values: CDR1 MNHEY, CDR2 SMNVEV (reference sequence). With 6 bases removed from V and 5 bases from J, the gap between germline ends came to 16 bases. This CDR3 is built from 14 residues. The CDR3 loop is CASSPAGAQYGYTF. DNA of the CDR3: TGTGCCAGCAGCCCGGCAGGGGCACAGTATGGCTACACCTTC.

V gene TRBV10-3 combines with J gene TRBJ2-1; tentative D call: TRBD2 (6 bases). The CDR3 has 15 residues. V was clipped by 2 bases and J by 0 bases, with 8 bases between them. The V gene's germline CDR1 is ENHRY and CDR2 SYGVKD. The CDR3 sequence is CAISERRGSYNEQFF. CDR3 DNA: TGTGCCATCAGTGAGCGGCGGGGCTCCTACAATGAGCAGTTCTTC.

The chain combines TRBV30 with TRBJ2-2, with 8 bases aligning to TRBD2. The CDR3 spans 15 residues. CDR1 is GTSNPN, CDR2 SVGIG, per germline (reference sequence). V lost 0 bases and J lost 6; bases outside the gene matches: 6. The CDR3 DNA is TGTGCCTGGAGTGTAGGACTAGCCTCGGCCGGGGAGCTGTTTTTT. Translation gives CAWSVGLASAGELFF.

The V and J genes are TRBV4-2 and TRBJ1-1; TRBD1 matches 7 bases. Germline-derived CDR1 and CDR2 are LGHNA and YNFKEQ. The CDR3 contains 13 residues. V was clipped by 4 bases and J by 7 bases; unmatched bases: 6. The CDR3 sequence is CASSRSGDSEAFF. CDR3 bases: TGTGCCAGCAGCCGATCCGGGGACAGTGAAGCTTTCTTT.

J is TRBJ2-3 and V is TRBV11-2; possible D gene TRBD1, 6 bases. Germline V gene data show CDR1 as SGHAT and CDR2 as FQNNGV. Trimming removed 2 bases at V and 9 bases at J, with 15 bases between. This CDR3 is 14 amino acids long. Written as DNA, the CDR3 is TGTGCCAGCAGCTTAAACCAGGGGCGAGAAACGCAGTATTTT. Translating gives CASSLNQGRETQYF.

The chain employs TRBV10-3 and TRBJ1-2, with D possibly TRBD1 on 5 matching bases. Trimming removed 3 bases at V and 0 bases at J, with 8 bases between. CDR1 is ENHRY and CDR2 is SYGVKD in the germline V gene. This CDR3 is 14 amino acids long. CDR3 protein: CAISETGTNYGYTF. CDR3 DNA sequence: TGTGCCATCAGTGAAACAGGTACTAACTATGGCTACACCTTC.

This clone was seen just once. The J gene is TRBJ2-2, the V gene TRBV29-1; 8 positions agree with TRBD2. Unmatched junction bases numbered 17, after V lost 7 bases and J lost 7 bases. This CDR3 contains 16 residues. Germline values: CDR1 SQVTM, CDR2 ANQGSEA. CDR3 amino acids: CSGLGGVRGNVGELFF. The CDR3 DNA sequence: TGCAGCGGCCTCGGGGGGGTGAGGGGAAATGTCGGGGAGCTGTTTTTT.

The chain joins TRBV5-4 to TRBJ2-5, with 7 bases matching TRBD1. Germline V gives CDR1 SGHNT, CDR2 YYREEE (reference sequence). Germline trimming cut 4 bases from V and 2 bases from J; bases unmatched to any gene: 8. The CDR3 is made up of 15 amino acids. The CDR3 DNA reads as TGTGCCAGCAGCCCGCGGACAGGTAGTCAAGAGACCCAGTACTTC. Encoded protein: CASSPRTGSQETQYF.

This clone came up once. The chain is built from TRBV30 and TRBJ2-7; no definite D call. Per the germline V gene, CDR1 is GTSNPN and CDR2 is SVGIG (reference sequence). The CDR3 length is 13 residues. V shed 5 bases and J shed 2 bases, with 13 bases lying between them. The CDR3 loop reads CAWVGPRTYEQYF. The CDR3, as DNA: TGTGCCTGGGTTGGCCCGCGGACCTACGAGCAGTACTTC.

The CDR3 nucleotides are TGCGCCAGCAGCTTGAGTGGGCCGGGAAACACCATATATTTT. Translating gives CASSLSGPGNTIYF. The genes are TRBV5-1 and TRBJ1-3; D is unclear. The ends were cut back, 1 base at V and 4 bases at J, with 9 bases in the middle. The germline gives CDR1 SGHRS, CDR2 YFSETQ. The CDR3 length is 14 residues.

The V and J genes are TRBV2 and TRBJ2-3, with TRBD2 matching 12 bases. Germline lookup yields CDR1 SNHLY and CDR2 FYNNEI. V lost 6 bases and J lost 7; bases outside the gene matches: 8. This CDR3 is 15 amino acids long. The CDR3, as DNA: TGTGCCAGCAGGACTAGCGGGGGCCCGGCCCATACGCAGTATTTT. Residues: CASRTSGGPAHTQYF.

The chain carries TRBV18 and TRBJ2-3; D is possibly TRBD2 (7 bases). The CDR3 length is 16 residues. V lost 6 bases, J lost 0 bases, and 16 bases lay in between. Germline values: CDR1 KGHSH, CDR2 LQKENI. This CDR3 reads CASSILGGGSTDTQYF. The CDR3 coding sequence is TGTGCCAGCTCCATACTCGGCGGGGGCAGCACAGATACGCAGTATTTT. Together with reference TRBV18 and TRBJ2-3, the CDR3 gives the full variable domain: NAGVMQNPRHLVRRRGQEARLRCSPMKGHSHVYWYRQLPEEGLKFMVYLQKENIIDESGMPKERFSAEFPKEGPSILRIQQVVRGDSAAYFCASSILGGGSTDTQYFGPGTRLTVL.